The T cell receptor (beta chain) under discussion was sequenced for a study of blood T cell repertoires in COVID-19. Study overall: The study drew acute and convalescent COVID-19 samples from the United States, Italy and Spain.

CDR3 length: 18 amino acids. V dropped 5 bases and J dropped 2 bases, with 22 bases sitting between them. Germline values: CDR1 MDHEN, CDR2 SYDVKM. TCRdb keeps only in-frame clones here, not all; method: immunoSEQ multiplex PCR. The sample has about 220,000 clones, 80% to 90% seen once. The TCR originated in a man younger than 45 with active or convalescent COVID-19. The genes are TRBV28 and TRBJ2-1; perhaps TRBD1 as D (6 bases). The sequenced sample consisted of peripheral blood. Here the CDR3 reads CASSPPGGWRAPYNEQFF. In DNA form, the CDR3 reads TGTGCCAGCAGTCCGCCTGGGGGCTGGCGGGCCCCCTACAATGAGCAGTTCTTC.